The rows below give T cell receptor beta chains drawn from one sample of a study of cytomegalovirus exposure and HLA in healthy donors. Profiling relied on immunoSEQ multiplex PCR, and the TCRdb table lists in-frame clones only, not all of them. In the table there are fewer than 200,000 clones, approximately 80% of which are singletons. The sequencing sample was made of PBMCs. The receptors were sampled from a woman aged 45-65 years in good health and CMV-seronegative. Each CDR3 is given without its conserved first and last residue.

SVAGQSQETQY	TRBV29-1	TRBJ2-5
ASSPNFQGGEQY	TRBV2	TRBJ2-7
ASSIRASDEGSTDTQY	TRBV4-2	TRBJ2-3
AISDGLAAMNEQF	TRBV10-3	TRBJ2-1
ASRTGIAYEQY	TRBV6-1	TRBJ2-7
ASSSPDGYSYEQY	TRBV7-9	TRBJ2-7
ASLWGLHGYT	TRBV6-1	TRBJ1-2
ASRRQANYGYT	TRBV6-5	TRBJ1-2
ATETGTENTGELF	TRBV10-3	TRBJ2-2
ATSSKRGTDTQY	TRBV15	TRBJ2-3
ASSLAGSPEAF	TRBV10-2	TRBJ1-1
ASSPDRGEKLF	TRBV9	TRBJ1-4
ASSSLAGMGAGELF	TRBV11-2	TRBJ2-2
ASSPGLGNSPLH	TRBV7-2	TRBJ1-6
ASSLRRGGTEYGYT	TRBV7-8	TRBJ1-2
ASSQLANEETQY	TRBV4-1	TRBJ2-5
ASSEWRGRGETQY	TRBV6-1	TRBJ2-5
ASSAGTVDTQY	TRBV11-2	TRBJ2-3
ASSSDRNEQF	TRBV5-8	TRBJ2-1
ASSSTVYGYT	TRBV7-9	TRBJ1-2
AISAGGGAGGEQF	TRBV10-3	TRBJ2-1
ASSYRGQGDTEAF	TRBV6-5	TRBJ1-1
ASSTTGTGQETQY	TRBV9	TRBJ2-5
ASSFWTDNQPQH	TRBV5-5	TRBJ1-5
ASSKVSGQGAEGFVTEAF	TRBV21-1	TRBJ1-1
ASSETPGQGSEKLF	TRBV28	TRBJ1-4
ASSWGQGTSSPLH	TRBV13	TRBJ1-6
ASSTSPYGYT	TRBV6-1	TRBJ1-2
ASSPTLISGSFNNEQF	TRBV19	TRBJ2-1
ASSSTSGEETQY	TRBV5-4	TRBJ2-5
ASSGEGPYEQY	TRBV10-1	TRBJ2-7
ASSQASTDTQY	TRBV4-3	TRBJ2-3
ASSIRLFPNTEAF	TRBV19	TRBJ1-1
ASSLNRDSQTDTQY	TRBV28	TRBJ2-3
ASSIVLDSYLPQH	TRBV19	TRBJ1-5